This T cell receptor beta chain is drawn from a study of blood T cell repertoires in COVID-19. The overall study: COVID-19 samples, acute and convalescent, were from the United States, Italy and Spain. T cells, B-cell-depleted T cells, or PBMCs provided the cDNA or gDNA that served as material.

Per the authors' pipeline: Nucleated cell number was recorded as an estimate derived from reference gene primer amplification. Assay: immunoSEQ multiplex PCR; the TCRdb copy retains only in-frame clones and omits some. V, J and clone size reflect that table, while D and trimming were determined from the DNA. The data show some 64,000 clones, over 75% seen once. This CDR3 has 13 residues. Trimming removed 4 bases at V and 6 bases at J, with 10 bases between. Per germline, CDR1 KGHSH and CDR2 LQKENI. The sequencing input was peripheral blood. The rearrangement uses TRBV18 and TRBJ1-5; D ambiguous. This sequence originates from a man between 70 and 80 years old with acute or convalescent COVID-19. CDR3 amino acids: CASSRGGSQPQHF. The DNA for the CDR3 is TGTGCCAGCTCACGCGGAGGGAGTCAGCCCCAGCATTTT.